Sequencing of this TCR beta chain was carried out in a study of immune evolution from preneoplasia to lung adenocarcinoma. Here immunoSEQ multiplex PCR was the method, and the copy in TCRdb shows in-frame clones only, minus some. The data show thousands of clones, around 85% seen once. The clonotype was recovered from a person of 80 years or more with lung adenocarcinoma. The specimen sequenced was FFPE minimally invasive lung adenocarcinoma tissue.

CDR3 loop: CASSLAGVGETQYF. The DNA for the CDR3 is TGTGCCAGCAGCCTTGCGGGAGTAGGGGAGACCCAGTACTTC. The V call is TRBV4-2, the J call TRBJ2-5, with 7 positions matching TRBD2. V trimming: 4 bases; J trimming: 5 bases; junction bases outside the gene matches: 7. In germline, CDR1 is LGHNA, CDR2 YNFKEQ. This CDR3 spans 14 amino acids.